Listed here is a single T cell receptor (beta chain). Its specificity is not known. The CDR3 has 15 amino acids. In germline, CDR1 is MDHEN, CDR2 SYDVKM. V dropped 3 bases and J dropped 4 bases, with 13 bases sitting between them. This record belongs to a study of OX40 agonist ivuxolimab in advanced cancers. At the level of the study: The patients' treatment was ivuxolimab, an agonistic anti-OX40 (CD134) antibody. Across the patients, intravenous ivuxolimab was delivered every 2 weeks at 0.01 to 10 mg/kg. Notes on the study in general: Undetermined was the antigen specificity of the expanded peripheral T cells.

The data were produced by immunoSEQ multiplex PCR, yet TCRdb's version contains in-frame clones alone and is incomplete. This sample has roughly 46,000 clones, with roughly 87% found just once. V gene TRBV28 combines with J gene TRBJ2-1; D is unclear. The material sequenced was CD4+ or CD8+ T cells sorted from blood, taken in a trial of the OX40 agonist ivuxolimab. This TCR came from an adult with an advanced solid tumor such as melanoma, head and neck, liver or kidney cancer. Here the CDR3 DNA reads TGTGCCAGCAGTTTTATGGCTAGATTATACAATGAGCAGTTCTTC. Its protein is CASSFMARLYNEQFF.